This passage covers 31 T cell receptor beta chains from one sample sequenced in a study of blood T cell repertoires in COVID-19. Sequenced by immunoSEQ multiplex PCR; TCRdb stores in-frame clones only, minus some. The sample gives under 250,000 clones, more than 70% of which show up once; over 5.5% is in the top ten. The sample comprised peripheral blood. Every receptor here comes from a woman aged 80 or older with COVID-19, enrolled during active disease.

For the CDR3, the DNA is TGTGCCAGCAGCTGGGACGGGGGGAGCGGCACTGAAGCTTTCTTT. Translation gives CASSWDGGSGTEAFF. The V gene is TRBV11-2, the J gene TRBJ1-1, with D maybe TRBD1 (5 bases). Deletions cut 4 bases from V and 4 bases from J, with 16 bases between. Germline loops: CDR1 SGHAT, CDR2 FQNNGV. CDR3 length equals 15 residues.

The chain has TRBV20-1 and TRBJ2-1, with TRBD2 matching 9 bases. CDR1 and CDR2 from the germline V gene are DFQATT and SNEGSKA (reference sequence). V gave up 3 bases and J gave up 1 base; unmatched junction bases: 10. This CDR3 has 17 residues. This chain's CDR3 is CSASAGGAIRSYNEQFF. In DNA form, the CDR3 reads TGCAGTGCTAGTGCGGGGGGGGCTATCAGGTCCTACAATGAGCAGTTCTTC.

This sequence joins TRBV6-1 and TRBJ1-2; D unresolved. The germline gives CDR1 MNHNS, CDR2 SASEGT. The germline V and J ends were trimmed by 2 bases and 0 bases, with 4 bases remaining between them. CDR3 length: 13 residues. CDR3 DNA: TGTGCCAGCAGTGAAACAACTAACTATGGCTACACCTTC. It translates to CASSETTNYGYTF.

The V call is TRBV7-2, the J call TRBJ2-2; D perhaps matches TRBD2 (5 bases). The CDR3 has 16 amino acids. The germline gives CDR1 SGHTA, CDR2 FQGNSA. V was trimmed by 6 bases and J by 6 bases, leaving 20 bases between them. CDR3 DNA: TGTGCCAGCAGGACCTTCATGGAGGCGCGGGCCGGGGAGCTGTTTTTT. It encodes CASRTFMEARAGELFF.

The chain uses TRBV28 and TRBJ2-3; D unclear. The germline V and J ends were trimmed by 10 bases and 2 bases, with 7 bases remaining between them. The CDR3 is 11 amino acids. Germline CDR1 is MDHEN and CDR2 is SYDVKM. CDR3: CATALTDTQYF. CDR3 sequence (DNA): TGTGCCACCGCGCTCACAGATACGCAGTATTTT.

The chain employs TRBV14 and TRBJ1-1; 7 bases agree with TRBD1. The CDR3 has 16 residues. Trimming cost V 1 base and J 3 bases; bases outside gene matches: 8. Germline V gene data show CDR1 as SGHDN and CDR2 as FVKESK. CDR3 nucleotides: TGTGCCAGCAGCCAAGGGGTTGGCAGGGGGTACACTGAAGCTTTCTTT. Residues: CASSQGVGRGYTEAFF.

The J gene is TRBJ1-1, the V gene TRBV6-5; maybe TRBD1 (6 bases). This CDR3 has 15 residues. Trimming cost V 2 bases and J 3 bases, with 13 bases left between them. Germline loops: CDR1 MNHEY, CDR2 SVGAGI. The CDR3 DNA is TGTGCCAGCAGTTACGCCACCAGGGGAGACACTGAAGCTTTCTTT. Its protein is CASSYATRGDTEAFF.

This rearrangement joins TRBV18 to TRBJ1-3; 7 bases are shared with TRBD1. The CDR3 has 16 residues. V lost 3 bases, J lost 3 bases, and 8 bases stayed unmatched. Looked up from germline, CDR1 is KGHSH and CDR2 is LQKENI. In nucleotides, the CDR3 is TGTGCCAGCTCACCCGGGACAGCAGGGAATGGAAACACCATATATTTT. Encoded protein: CASSPGTAGNGNTIYF.

Here the CDR3 reads CASSLAGESGPLRGGYTF. As DNA, the CDR3 is TGTGCCAGCAGCTTGGCCGGAGAATCAGGCCCGCTCAGGGGTGGCTACACCTTC. The chain links TRBV5-8 to TRBJ1-2, with D possibly TRBD1 on 6 matching bases. Trimming removed 0 bases from V and 7 bases from J, with 25 bases in between. CDR1 and CDR2 (germline): SGHTS, YDEGEE. This CDR3 spans 18 amino acids.

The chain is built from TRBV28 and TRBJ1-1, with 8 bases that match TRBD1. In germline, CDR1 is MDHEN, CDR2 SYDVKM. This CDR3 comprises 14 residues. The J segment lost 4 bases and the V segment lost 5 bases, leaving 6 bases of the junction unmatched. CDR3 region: CASSPDGQGTEAFF. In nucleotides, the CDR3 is TGTGCCAGCAGTCCCGACGGACAGGGCACTGAAGCTTTCTTT.

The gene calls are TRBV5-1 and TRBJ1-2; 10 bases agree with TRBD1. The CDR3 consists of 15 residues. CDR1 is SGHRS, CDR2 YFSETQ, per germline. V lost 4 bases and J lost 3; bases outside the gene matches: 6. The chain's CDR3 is CASSGGTGDHYGYTF. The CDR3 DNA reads TGCGCCAGCAGCGGCGGGACAGGGGATCACTATGGCTACACCTTC.

Here the CDR3 reads CASSLGREGNQPQHF. The CDR3 DNA reads TGTGCCAGCAGTTTAGGCAGGGAGGGTAATCAGCCCCAGCATTTT. V is TRBV28 and J is TRBJ1-5; perhaps TRBD1 as D (5 bases). Germline CDR1 MDHEN, CDR2 SYDVKM. V lost 2 bases and J lost 4, with 12 bases in between. The CDR3 is 15 residues long.

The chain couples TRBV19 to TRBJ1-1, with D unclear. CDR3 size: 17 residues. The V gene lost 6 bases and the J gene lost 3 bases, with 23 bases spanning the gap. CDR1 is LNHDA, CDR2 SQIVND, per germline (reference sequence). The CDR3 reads CASRPGRLVGSDTEAFF. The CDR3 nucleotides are TGTGCCAGTAGGCCTGGCAGGCTTGTAGGTAGCGACACTGAAGCTTTCTTT.

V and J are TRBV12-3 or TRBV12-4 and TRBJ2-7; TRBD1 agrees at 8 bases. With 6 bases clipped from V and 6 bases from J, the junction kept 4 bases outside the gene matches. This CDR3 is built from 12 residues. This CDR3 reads CASSATGVEQYF. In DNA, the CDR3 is TGTGCCAGCAGCGCGACAGGGGTCGAGCAGTACTTC.

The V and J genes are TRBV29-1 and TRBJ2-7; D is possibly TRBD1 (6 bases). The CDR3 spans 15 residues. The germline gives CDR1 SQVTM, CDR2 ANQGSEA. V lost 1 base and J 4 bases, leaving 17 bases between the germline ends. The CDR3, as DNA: TGCAGCGTTGAAGCTAACGGGCAGGGGAGATACGAGCAGTACTTC. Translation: CSVEANGQGRYEQYF.

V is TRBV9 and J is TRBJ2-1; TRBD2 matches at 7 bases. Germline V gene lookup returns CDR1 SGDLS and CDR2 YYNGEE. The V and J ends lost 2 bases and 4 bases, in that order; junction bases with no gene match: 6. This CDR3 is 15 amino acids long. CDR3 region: CASSVRAGDYNEQFF. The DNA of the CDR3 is TGTGCCAGCAGCGTCCGGGCGGGGGATTACAATGAGCAGTTCTTC.

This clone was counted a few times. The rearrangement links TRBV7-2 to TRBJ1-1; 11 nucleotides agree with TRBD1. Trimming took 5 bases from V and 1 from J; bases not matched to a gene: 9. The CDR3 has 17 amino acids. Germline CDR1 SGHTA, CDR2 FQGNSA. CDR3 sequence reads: CASSRGGTGGENTEAFF. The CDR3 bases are TGTGCCAGCAGCCGCGGTGGGACAGGGGGGGAGAACACTGAAGCTTTCTTT. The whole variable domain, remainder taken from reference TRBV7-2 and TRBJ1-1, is GAGVSQSPSNKVTEKGKDVELRCDPISGHTALYWYRQSLGQGLEFLIYFQGNSAPDKSGLPSDRFSAERTGGSVSTLTIQRTQQEDSAVYLCASSRGGTGGENTEAFFGQGTRLTVV.

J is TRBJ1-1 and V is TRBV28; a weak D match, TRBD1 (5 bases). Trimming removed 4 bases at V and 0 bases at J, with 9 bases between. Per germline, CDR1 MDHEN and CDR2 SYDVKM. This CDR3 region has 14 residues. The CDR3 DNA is TGTGCCAGCAGTTCCAGGGCCATGAACACTGAAGCTTTCTTT. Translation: CASSSRAMNTEAFF.

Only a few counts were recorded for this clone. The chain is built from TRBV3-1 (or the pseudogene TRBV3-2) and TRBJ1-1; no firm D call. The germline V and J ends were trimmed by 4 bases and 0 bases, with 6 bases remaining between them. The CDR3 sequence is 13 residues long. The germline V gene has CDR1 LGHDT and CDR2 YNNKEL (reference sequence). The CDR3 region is CASSLAMNTEAFF. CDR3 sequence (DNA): TGTGCCAGCAGCCTCGCTATGAACACTGAAGCTTTCTTT.

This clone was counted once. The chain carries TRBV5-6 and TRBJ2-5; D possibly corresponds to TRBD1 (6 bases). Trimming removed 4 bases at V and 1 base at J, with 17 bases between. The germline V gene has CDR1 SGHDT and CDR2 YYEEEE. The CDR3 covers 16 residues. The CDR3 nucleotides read TGTGCCAGCAGCGGTCAGGGGAAAGGGGTCCAAGAGACCCAGTACTTC. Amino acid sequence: CASSGQGKGVQETQYF.

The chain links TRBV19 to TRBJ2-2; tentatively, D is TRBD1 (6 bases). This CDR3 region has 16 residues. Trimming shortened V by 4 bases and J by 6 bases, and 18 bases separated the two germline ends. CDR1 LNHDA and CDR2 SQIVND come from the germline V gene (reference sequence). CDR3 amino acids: CASSNRRYRDAGELFF. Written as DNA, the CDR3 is TGTGCCAGTAGTAATAGAAGATACAGGGATGCCGGGGAGCTGTTTTTT.

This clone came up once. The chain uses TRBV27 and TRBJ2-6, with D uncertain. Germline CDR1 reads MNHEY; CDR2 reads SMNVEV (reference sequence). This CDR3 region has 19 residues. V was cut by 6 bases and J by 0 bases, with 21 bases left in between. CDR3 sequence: CASSAPVTDLRSGANVLTF. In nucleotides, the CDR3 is TGTGCCAGCAGCGCGCCGGTTACAGATTTACGCTCTGGGGCCAACGTCCTGACTTTC.

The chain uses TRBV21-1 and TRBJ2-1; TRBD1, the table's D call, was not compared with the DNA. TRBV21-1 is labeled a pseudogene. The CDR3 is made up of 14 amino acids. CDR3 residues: CASSGDRGQNEQFF. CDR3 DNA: TGTGCCAGCAGCGGGGACAGGGGGCAGAATGAGCAGTTCTTC.

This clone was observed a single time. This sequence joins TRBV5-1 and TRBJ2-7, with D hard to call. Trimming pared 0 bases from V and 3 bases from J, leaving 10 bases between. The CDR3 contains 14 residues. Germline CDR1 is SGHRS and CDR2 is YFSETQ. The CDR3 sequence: CASSLGRVGYEQYF. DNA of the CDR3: TGCGCCAGCAGCTTGGGCCGGGTGGGCTACGAGCAGTACTTC. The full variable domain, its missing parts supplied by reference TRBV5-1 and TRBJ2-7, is KAGVTQTPRYLIKTRGQQVTLSCSPISGHRSVSWYQQTPGQGLQFLFEYFSETQRNKGNFPGRFSGRQFSNSRSEMNVSTLELGDSALYLCASSLGRVGYEQYFGPGTRLTVT.

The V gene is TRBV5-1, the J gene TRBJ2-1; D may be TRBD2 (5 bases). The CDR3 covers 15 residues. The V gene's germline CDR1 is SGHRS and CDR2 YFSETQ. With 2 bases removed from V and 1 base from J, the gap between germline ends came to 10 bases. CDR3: CASSLTSESYNEQFF. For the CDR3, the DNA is TGCGCCAGCAGCTTAACTAGTGAATCCTACAATGAGCAGTTCTTC.

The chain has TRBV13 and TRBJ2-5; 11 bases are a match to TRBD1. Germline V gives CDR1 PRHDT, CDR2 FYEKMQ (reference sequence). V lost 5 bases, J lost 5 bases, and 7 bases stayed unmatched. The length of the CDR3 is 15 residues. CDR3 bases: TGTGCCAGCAGCCCCCGGACAGGGGGCGGCGAGACCCAGTACTTC. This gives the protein CASSPRTGGGETQYF.

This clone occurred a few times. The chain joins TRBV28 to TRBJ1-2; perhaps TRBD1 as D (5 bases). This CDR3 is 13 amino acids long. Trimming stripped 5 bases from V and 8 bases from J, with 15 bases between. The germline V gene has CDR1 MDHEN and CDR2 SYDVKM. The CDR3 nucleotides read TGTGCCAGCAGTGTCACAGGATTCAACGGCTACACCTTC. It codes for CASSVTGFNGYTF.

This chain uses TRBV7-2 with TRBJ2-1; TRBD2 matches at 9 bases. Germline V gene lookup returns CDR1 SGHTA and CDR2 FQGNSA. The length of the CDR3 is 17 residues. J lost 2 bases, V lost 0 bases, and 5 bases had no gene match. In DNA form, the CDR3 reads TGTGCCAGCAGCTTAGCTTTTAGCGGGGGAGCCTACAATGAGCAGTTCTTC. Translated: CASSLAFSGGAYNEQFF.

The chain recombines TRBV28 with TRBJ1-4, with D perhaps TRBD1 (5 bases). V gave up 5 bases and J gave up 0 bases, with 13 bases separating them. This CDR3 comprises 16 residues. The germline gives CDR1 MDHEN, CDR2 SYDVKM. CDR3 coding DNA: TGTGCCAGCAGTACCTCAGGGTTTTCAACTAATGAAAAACTGTTTTTT. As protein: CASSTSGFSTNEKLFF.

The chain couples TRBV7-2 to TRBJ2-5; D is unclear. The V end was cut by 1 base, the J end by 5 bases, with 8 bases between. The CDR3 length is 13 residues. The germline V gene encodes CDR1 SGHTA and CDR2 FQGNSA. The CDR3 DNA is TGTGCCAGCAGCTTAGATCGCGCCGAGACCCAGTACTTC. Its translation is CASSLDRAETQYF.

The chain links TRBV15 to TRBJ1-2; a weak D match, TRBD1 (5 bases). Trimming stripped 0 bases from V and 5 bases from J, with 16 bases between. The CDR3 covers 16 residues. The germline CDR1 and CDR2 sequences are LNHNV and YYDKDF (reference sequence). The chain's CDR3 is CATSRDYTGAGYGYTF. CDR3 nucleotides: TGTGCCACCAGCAGAGATTATACAGGCGCGGGGTATGGCTACACCTTC.